This T cell receptor beta chain originates from a study of beta chain features in type 1 diabetes. Study context: When patients were set against healthy donors, age, gender and cell yields were similar.

General study points: Insertions at VDJ junctions were less frequent in type 1 diabetes patients. These patients also deleted more nucleotides at the same junctions.

Trimming at V came to 10 bases and at J to 4 bases, leaving 4 bases not matched to a gene. CDR3 size: 12 residues. In germline, CDR1 is MNHEY, CDR2 SVGAGI. With regard to this clone: Its target is unknown.

Since all of the isolated RNA was reverse transcribed, expressed TCRB transcripts were what got sequenced. TCRdb's copy holds only in-frame clones and misses some; the assay was immunoSEQ multiplex PCR. The data contain 220,000 or so clones, about 71% of them singletons. The specimen was naive CD4+ T cells from blood. This clonotype originated in a man aged 30-40 years in good health. V and J are TRBV6-5 and TRBJ2-3; 8 nucleotides agree with TRBD2. Here the CDR3 DNA reads TGTGCCACCGGGACTAGGGCAGATACGCAGTATTTT. Its protein product is CATGTRADTQYF.